This TCR beta chain was found in a study of beta chain features in type 1 diabetes. Notes on the study in general: Shortening that was moderate but significant affected the TCRB CDR3s of Type 1 diabetes patients in all four CD4+ subsets.

This clone was counted between two and nine times. Its antigen is unidentified. The CDR3 spans 12 residues. The junction had 5 bases not matched to a gene; V was cut back by 7 bases and J by 8 bases. In germline, CDR1 is SGHRS, CDR2 YFSETQ. What was sequenced were expressed TCRB transcripts, since all of the isolated RNA had been reverse transcribed. Here immunoSEQ multiplex PCR was the method, and the copy in TCRdb shows in-frame clones only, minus some. The sample holds roughly 100,000 clones, approximately 30% seen once. The TCR comes from a woman between 18 and 29 years old with type 1 diabetes. The V call is TRBV5-1, the J call TRBJ1-2; 10 nucleotides align to TRBD1. The sequencing input was central memory CD4+ T cells from blood. The CDR3 sequence: CASGQGVRGYTF. The DNA of the CDR3 is TGCGCCAGCGGACAGGGGGTTCGCGGCTACACCTTC.